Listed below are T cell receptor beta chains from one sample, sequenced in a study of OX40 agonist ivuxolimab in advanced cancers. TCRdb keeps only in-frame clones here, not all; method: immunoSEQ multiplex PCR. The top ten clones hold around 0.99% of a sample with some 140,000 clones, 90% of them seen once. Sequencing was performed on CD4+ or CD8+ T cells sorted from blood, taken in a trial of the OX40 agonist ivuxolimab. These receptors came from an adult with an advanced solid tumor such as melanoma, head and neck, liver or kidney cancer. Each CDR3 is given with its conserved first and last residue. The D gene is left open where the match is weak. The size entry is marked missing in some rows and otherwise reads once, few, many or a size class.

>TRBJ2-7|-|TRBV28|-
CATLDRGIHEQYF
TGTGCCACCCTGGACCGGGGGATCCACGAGCAGTACTTC
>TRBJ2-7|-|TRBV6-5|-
CASTSGRGYEQYF
TGTGCCAGCACGAGTGGGAGGGGGTACGAGCAGTACTTC
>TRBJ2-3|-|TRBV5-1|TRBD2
CASSWGRTSGSTDTQYF
TGCGCCAGCAGCTGGGGAAGGACTAGCGGGAGCACAGATACGCAGTATTTT
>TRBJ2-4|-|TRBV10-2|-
CASRAGIAKNIQYF
TGCGCCAGCAGGGCGGGTATAGCCAAAAACATTCAGTACTTC
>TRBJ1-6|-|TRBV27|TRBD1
CASTLRPDRGLRSPLHF
TGTGCCAGCACACTTAGACCGGACAGGGGGTTGCGTTCACCCCTCCACTTT
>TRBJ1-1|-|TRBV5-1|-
CASSSDTDSSGGAFF
TGCGCCAGCAGCTCAGATACAGATTCCTCGGGTGGAGCTTTCTTT
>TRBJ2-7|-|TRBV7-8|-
CASSLNGNGPYEQYF
TGTGCCAGCAGCTTAAACGGGAATGGACCCTACGAGCAGTACTTC
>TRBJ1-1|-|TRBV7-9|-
CASSLGSMGHKAFF
TGTGCCAGCAGCTTAGGTTCGATGGGACACAAAGCTTTCTTT
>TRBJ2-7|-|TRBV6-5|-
CASSPDNYEQYF
TGTGCCAGCAGCCCCGACAACTACGAGCAGTACTTC
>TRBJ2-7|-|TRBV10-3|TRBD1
CAILLADRGHEQYF
TGTGCCATCCTATTGGCGGACAGGGGACACGAGCAGTACTTC
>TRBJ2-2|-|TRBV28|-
CASRYSTNTGELFF
TGTGCCAGCAGGTACAGTACGAACACCGGGGAGCTGTTTTTT
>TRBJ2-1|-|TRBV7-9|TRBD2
CASSSRRSGRASSYNEQFF
TGTGCCAGCAGCTCAAGGAGAAGCGGGAGGGCCTCTTCCTACAATGAGCAGTTCTTC
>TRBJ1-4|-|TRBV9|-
CASSVESRGRNEKLFF
TGTGCCAGCAGCGTAGAGTCAAGGGGACGGAATGAAAAACTGTTTTTT
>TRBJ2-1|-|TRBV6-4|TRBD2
CASSSLAGAHNEQFF
TGTGCCAGCAGCTCACTAGCGGGAGCTCACAATGAGCAGTTCTTC
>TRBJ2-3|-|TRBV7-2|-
CASSLSDSTQYF
TGTGCCAGCAGCTTAAGTGACAGTACGCAGTATTTT
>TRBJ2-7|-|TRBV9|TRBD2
CASSVATSGTYEQYF
TGTGCCAGCAGCGTAGCGACTAGCGGAACCTACGAGCAGTACTTC
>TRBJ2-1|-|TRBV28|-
CASSTQGPNNEQFF
TGTGCCAGCAGTACCCAGGGGCCAAACAATGAGCAGTTCTTC
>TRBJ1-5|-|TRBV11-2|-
CASSLRVWRQTSNQPQHF
TGTGCCAGCAGCTTACGGGTTTGGCGGCAGACGAGCAATCAGCCCCAGCATTTT
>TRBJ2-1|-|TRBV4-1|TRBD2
CASSQEGTSGSGSFNEQFF
TGCGCCAGCAGCCAAGAGGGGACTAGCGGGAGTGGGTCCTTCAATGAGCAGTTCTTC
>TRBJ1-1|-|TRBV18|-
CASSPGEGTEAFF
TGTGCCAGCTCACCAGGCGAGGGCACTGAAGCTTTCTTT
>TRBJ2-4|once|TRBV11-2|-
CASSLSVWGPENIQYF
TGTGCCAGCAGCTTATCTGTATGGGGACCCGAAAACATTCAGTACTTC
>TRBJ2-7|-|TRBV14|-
CASSQGPLPYEQYF
TGTGCCAGCAGCCAAGGCCCGCTACCCTACGAGCAGTACTTC
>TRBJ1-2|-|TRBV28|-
CASSLVSDLAGTF
TGTGCCAGCAGTTTAGTCTCAGACCTAGCGGGCACCTTC
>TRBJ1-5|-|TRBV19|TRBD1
CASSILRTGGLSNQPQHF
TGTGCCAGTAGTATACTACGGACAGGCGGTCTTAGCAATCAGCCCCAGCATTTT
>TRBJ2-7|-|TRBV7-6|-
CASSKTGPLSEQYF
TGTGCCAGCAGCAAGACCGGGCCACTTAGCGAGCAGTACTTC
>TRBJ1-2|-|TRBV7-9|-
CASFPARDGVYGYTF
TGTGCCAGCTTTCCCGCCAGGGACGGGGTGTATGGCTACACCTTC
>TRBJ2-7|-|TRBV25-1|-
CASIIGYEQYF
TGTGCCAGCATTATCGGATACGAGCAGTACTTC
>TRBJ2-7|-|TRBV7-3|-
CASSPSPGDYEQYF
TGTGCCAGCAGCCCCAGCCCCGGGGACTACGAGCAGTACTTC
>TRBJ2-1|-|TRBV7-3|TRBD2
CASSLGTSPYEQFF
TGTGCCAGCAGCCTAGGGACTAGTCCCTATGAGCAGTTCTTC
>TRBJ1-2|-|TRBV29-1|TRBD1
CSVEDPRDRNGYTF
TGCAGCGTTGAAGATCCGAGGGACAGGAACGGCTACACCTTC
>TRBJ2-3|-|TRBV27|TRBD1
CASSPPGQGPYTQYF
TGTGCCAGCAGTCCCCCGGGACAGGGGCCATATACGCAGTATTTT
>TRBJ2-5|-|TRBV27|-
CASKLTPLGETQYF
TGTGCCAGCAAACTTACACCACTAGGAGAGACCCAGTACTTC
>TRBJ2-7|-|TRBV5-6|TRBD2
CASSKGLAGGTDEQYF
TGTGCCAGCAGCAAGGGACTAGCGGGAGGAACGGACGAGCAGTACTTC
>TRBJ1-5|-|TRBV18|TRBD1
CASSPDRAIGNQPQHF
TGTGCCAGCTCACCTGACAGGGCGATCGGCAATCAGCCCCAGCATTTT
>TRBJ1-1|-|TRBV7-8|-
CASSLSNTEAFF
TGTGCCAGCAGCTTGTCGAACACTGAAGCTTTCTTT
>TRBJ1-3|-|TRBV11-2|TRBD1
CASSQGGTRLGTIYF
TGTGCCAGCAGCCAGGGGGGGACCCGATTGGGCACCATATATTTT